Detailed here is one T cell receptor (beta chain). The data were obtained in a study of blood T cell repertoires in COVID-19. As for the study in general: The United States, Italy and Spain supplied acute and convalescent COVID-19 samples. T cells, B-cell-depleted T cells, or PBMCs provided the cDNA or gDNA that served as material.

Per the authors' pipeline: Amplification from reference gene primers served as the basis for estimated nucleated cell counts. Clones were sequenced by immunoSEQ multiplex PCR, and TCRdb holds only the in-frame ones, with some missing. For V, J and clone size, that table is used; D and trimming come from the DNA. The profile shows about 120,000 clones, around 80% of them singletons. In germline, CDR1 is MRHNA, CDR2 SNTAGT. V was pared by 2 bases and J by 12 bases, with 8 bases between. The CDR3 sequence is 11 residues long. The V gene is TRBV6-4, the J gene TRBJ2-1; TRBD1 might be the D (5 bases). The sequencing input was peripheral blood. The clonotype was recovered from an older man with active or convalescent COVID-19. The DNA of the CDR3 is TGTGCCAGCAGTGACGGGGCAGGGCAGTTCTTC. This translates into CASSDGAGQFF.